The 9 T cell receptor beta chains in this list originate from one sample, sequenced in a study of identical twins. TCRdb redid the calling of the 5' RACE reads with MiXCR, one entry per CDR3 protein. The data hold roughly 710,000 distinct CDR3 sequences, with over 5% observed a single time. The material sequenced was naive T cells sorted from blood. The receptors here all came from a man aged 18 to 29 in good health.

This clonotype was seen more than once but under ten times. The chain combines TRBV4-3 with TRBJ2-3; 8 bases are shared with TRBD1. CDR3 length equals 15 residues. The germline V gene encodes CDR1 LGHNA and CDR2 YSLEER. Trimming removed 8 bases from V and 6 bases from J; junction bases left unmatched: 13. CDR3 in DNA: TGCGCCAGCGCCCCAGGGACAGGACTTTTGGATACGCAGTATTTT. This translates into CASAPGTGLLDTQYF.

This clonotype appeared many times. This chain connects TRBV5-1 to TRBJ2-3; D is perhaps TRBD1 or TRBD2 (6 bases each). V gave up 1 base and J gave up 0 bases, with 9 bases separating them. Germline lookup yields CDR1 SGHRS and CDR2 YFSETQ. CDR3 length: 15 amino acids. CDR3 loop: CASSLSGASTDTQYF. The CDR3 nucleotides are TGCGCCAGCAGCTTGTCGGGGGCTAGCACAGATACGCAGTATTTT.

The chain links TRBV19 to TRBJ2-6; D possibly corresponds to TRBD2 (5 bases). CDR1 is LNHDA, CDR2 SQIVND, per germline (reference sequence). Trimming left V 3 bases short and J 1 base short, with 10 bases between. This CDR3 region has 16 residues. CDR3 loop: CASSMMGESGANVLTF. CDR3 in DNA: TGTGCCAGTAGTATGATGGGAGAATCTGGGGCCAACGTCCTGACTTTC.

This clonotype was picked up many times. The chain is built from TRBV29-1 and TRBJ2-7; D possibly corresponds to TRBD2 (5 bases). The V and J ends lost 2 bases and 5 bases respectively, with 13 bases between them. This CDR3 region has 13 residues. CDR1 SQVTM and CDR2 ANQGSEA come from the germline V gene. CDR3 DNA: TGCAGCGTTGAACCCGGGTCGGAGGACGAGCAGTACTTC. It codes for CSVEPGSEDEQYF.

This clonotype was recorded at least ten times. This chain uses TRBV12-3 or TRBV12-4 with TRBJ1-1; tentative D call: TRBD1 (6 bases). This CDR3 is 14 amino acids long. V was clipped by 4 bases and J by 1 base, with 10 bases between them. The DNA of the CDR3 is TGTGCCAGCAGTTACAGGGCATCGAACACTGAAGCTTTCTTT. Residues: CASSYRASNTEAFF.

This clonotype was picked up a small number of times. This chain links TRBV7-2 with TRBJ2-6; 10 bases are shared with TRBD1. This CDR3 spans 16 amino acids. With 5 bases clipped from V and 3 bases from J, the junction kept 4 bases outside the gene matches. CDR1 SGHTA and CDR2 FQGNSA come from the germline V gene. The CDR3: CASSLRDRGGANVLTF. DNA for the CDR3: TGTGCCAGCAGCCTCCGGGACAGGGGTGGGGCCAACGTCCTGACTTTC.

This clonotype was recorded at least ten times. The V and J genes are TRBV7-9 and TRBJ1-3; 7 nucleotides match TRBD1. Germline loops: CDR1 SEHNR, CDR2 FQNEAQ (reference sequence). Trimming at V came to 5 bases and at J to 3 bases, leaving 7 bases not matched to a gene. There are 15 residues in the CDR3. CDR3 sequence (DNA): TGTGCCAGCAGCCCGCCCGGGACAGTTGGAAACACCATATATTTT. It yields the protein CASSPPGTVGNTIYF.

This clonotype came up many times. CDR3 amino acids: CSVDSGNGEQYV. In DNA, the CDR3 is TGCAGCGTTGATAGCGGGAACGGCGAGCAGTACGTC. The chain combines TRBV29-1 with TRBJ2-7, with 8 positions matching TRBD2. Germline CDR1 and CDR2: SQVTM and ANQGSEA. The junction had 4 bases not matched to a gene; V was cut back by 3 bases and J by 6 bases. The CDR3 length is 12 residues.

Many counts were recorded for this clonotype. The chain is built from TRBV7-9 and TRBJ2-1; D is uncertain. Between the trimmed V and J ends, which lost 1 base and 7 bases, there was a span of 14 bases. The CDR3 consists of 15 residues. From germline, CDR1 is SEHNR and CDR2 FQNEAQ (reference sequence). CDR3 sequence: CASSLVRGPRNEQFF. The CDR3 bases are TGTGCCAGCAGCTTAGTTCGCGGACCTCGGAATGAGCAGTTCTTC.